This TCR beta chain emerged from a study of response to subunit inactivated influenza vaccine (dated by TCRdb to between 2018 and 2020). General notes on the study: The study used deep quantitative T cell receptor repertoire profiling to track responses to a trivalent subunit inactivated influenza vaccine.

Concerning this clonotype: Its antigen specificity is not known. Within one base of it there is no much larger clone, and no base qualities were kept.

Libraries were made using RT-PCR. Instrument on record: Illumina HiSeq 2500. Clones were called with MiXCR by TCRdb after fastp trimmed the public reads at Q25, and only in-frame beta chains were retained. Rows merge per CDR3 protein into single entries with the most common DNA and genes. The sample contains 550,000 to 800,000 distinct CDR3 sequences, approximately 14% of them found a single time. Jointly, the top ten make up about 9.9% of the sample. Study-wide conclusions, independent of this receptor: It was suggested by the authors that each seasonal influenza vaccination may recruit only a limited number of new T cells.

Deletion took 0 bases off V and 4 bases off J, with a span of 8 bases between the germline ends. Looking up the germline V gene yields CDR1 SGHRS and CDR2 YFSETQ. Reading from cysteine to phenylalanine, the CDR3 counts 14 amino acids. Here the CDR3 DNA is all that survives: 42 bases in frame from base 1. Here the chain combines TRBV5-1 and TRBJ2-1; too little of a D gene remains to name it. This TCR derives from a man over 45 who received an inactivated influenza vaccine. Donor details come from another sample of the same person, matched by shared clones. The sequencing here drew on PBMCs from blood, taken approximately 13 days after vaccination. CDR3 reads: CASSLERAYNEQFF. The bases read TGCGCCAGCAGCTTGGAGAGAGCTTACAATGAGCAGTTCTTC.